This T cell receptor beta chain was recovered during a study of cytomegalovirus exposure and HLA in healthy donors. The CDR3 runs to 13 residues. V was pared by 6 bases and J by 10 bases, with 18 bases between. Germline CDR1 and CDR2: SNHLY and FYNNEI. In the case of this clone: The antigen remains unidentified.

General observations from the study: The CMV antigen specificity of a few CMV-associated chains was confirmed through in vitro analysis. In a later analysis, CMV-associated beta chains were mostly HLA-associated, it appeared. The study listed some 160 cytomegalovirus-associated TCR beta chains.

PCR primers comprised 60 Vbeta and 13 Jbeta primers. The table came from immunoSEQ multiplex PCR; TCRdb's copy has only in-frame clones and leaves some out. The sample carries 200,000 or so clones, 82% recorded once. Sequencing used PBMCs. The genes are TRBV2 and TRBJ1-1; D possibly corresponds to TRBD1 (5 bases). This TCR derives from a woman in her thirties or forties in good health and CMV-seronegative. CDR3 amino acids: CASSSHKGLRAFF. The CDR3 nucleotides are TGTGCCAGCAGCAGCCACAAGGGGCTGAGAGCTTTCTTT.